Given below is one T cell receptor beta chain in context. Here the gene names and germline are mouse. From the germline J gene comes the end of the CDR3, since the read stops 1 residue before it. Time point denoted: mouse harvest day 14 after allogeneic transplant. The graft held 10^6 splenic CD5+ T cells and 10^7 T-cell-depleted bone marrow cells. Method: immunoSEQ multiplex PCR; TCRdb's copy keeps in-frame clones and lacks some. Among about 1,800 clones listed, almost 50% were seen once. The data were taken from a study of tissue T cells after allogeneic stem cell transplantation. V shed 2 bases and J 6 bases; nucleotides not matched to a gene: 4. Germline-derived CDR1 and CDR2 are SGHSA and FRNQAP. CDR3 length equals 14 residues.

The chain uses TRBV16 and TRBJ2-7; 10 bases match TRBD2. The sample consisted of blood. The receptor was isolated from a female BALB/c mouse given C57BL/6 T cells with graft-versus-host disease after an allogeneic hematopoietic cell transplant. Here the CDR3 reads CASSLQDWGFEQYF. The part of the CDR3 DNA that was read is TGTGCAAGCAGCTTACAGGACTGGGGGTTTGAACAGTAC.